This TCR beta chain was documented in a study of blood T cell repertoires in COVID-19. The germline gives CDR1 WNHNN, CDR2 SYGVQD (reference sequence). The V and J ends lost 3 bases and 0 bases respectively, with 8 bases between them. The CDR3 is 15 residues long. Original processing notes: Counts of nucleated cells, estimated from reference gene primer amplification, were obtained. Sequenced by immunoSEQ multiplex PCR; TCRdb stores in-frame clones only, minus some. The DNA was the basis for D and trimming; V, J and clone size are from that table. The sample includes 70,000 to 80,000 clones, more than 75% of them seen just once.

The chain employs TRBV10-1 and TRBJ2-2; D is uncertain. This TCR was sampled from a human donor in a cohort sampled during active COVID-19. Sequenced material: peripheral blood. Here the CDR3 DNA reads TGCGCCAGCAGTGAAGCCCATGCGAACACCGGGGAGCTGTTTTTT. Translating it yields CASSEAHANTGELFF.